This T cell receptor (beta chain) was captured by sequencing in a study of CD4 T cells in relation to SARS-CoV-2 and coronaviruses. Study-wide findings and caveats: In approximately 71% of donors, memory CD4+ clonotypes crossrecognized SARS-CoV-2 and at least one common cold coronavirus spike.

On this clone: No antigen is known for it.

Before the COVID-19 pandemic, during about 2011-2019, CD4+ T cells were taken from unexposed donors. Cryopreserved PBMCs were CD4-enriched, then split into naive and memory cells. Deep TCR-beta sequencing used DNA from uncultured naive and memory CD4+ T cells. Sequenced by immunoSEQ multiplex PCR; TCRdb stores in-frame clones only, minus some. The sample shows some 65,000 clones, around 86% of them seen only once. This receptor was identified in a human donor in good health. The sequencing sample was made of memory CD4+ T cells from PBMCs.

The CDR3 protein is CASSLSGGAKNIQYF. The DNA of the CDR3 is TGTGCCAGCAGTTTATCCGGGGGAGCCAAAAACATTCAGTACTTC. J is TRBJ2-4 and V is TRBV28, with a tentative D call TRBD2 (6 bases). The CDR3 has 15 residues. V gave up 1 base and J gave up 0 bases, with 7 bases separating them. The germline CDR1 and CDR2 sequences are MDHEN and SYDVKM. The variable domain in full, with the rest retrieved from reference TRBV28 and TRBJ2-4, is DVKVTQSSRYLVKRTGEKVFLECVQDMDHENMFWYRQDPGLGLRLIYFSYDVKMKEKGDIPEGYSVSREKKERFSLILESASTNQTSMYLCASSLSGGAKNIQYFGAGTRLSVL.